This record covers a single T cell receptor beta chain. These data are taken from a study of identical twins. V shed 3 bases and J 10 bases; nucleotides not matched to a gene: 7. CDR1 is SGHTA and CDR2 is FQGTGA in the germline V gene. The CDR3 sequence is 16 residues long. Addition of a universal primer site occurred through template switching, and cDNA carried unique molecular identifiers. TCRdb ran MiXCR on the 5' RACE reads and lists one entry per CDR3 protein. The sample has 450,000 or so distinct CDR3 sequences, roughly an eighth seen once. These data also featured in a second study, about yellow fever vaccine responses in identical twins.

The chain employs TRBV7-3 and TRBJ2-1, with 15 bases aligning to TRBD2. What was sequenced was CD4+ T cells sorted from blood. This clonotype originated in a woman under 30 in good health. The CDR3 loop is CASSLRTSGGAREQFF. CDR3 DNA sequence: TGTGCCAGCAGCTTGCGGACTAGCGGGGGGGCTCGCGAGCAGTTCTTC.